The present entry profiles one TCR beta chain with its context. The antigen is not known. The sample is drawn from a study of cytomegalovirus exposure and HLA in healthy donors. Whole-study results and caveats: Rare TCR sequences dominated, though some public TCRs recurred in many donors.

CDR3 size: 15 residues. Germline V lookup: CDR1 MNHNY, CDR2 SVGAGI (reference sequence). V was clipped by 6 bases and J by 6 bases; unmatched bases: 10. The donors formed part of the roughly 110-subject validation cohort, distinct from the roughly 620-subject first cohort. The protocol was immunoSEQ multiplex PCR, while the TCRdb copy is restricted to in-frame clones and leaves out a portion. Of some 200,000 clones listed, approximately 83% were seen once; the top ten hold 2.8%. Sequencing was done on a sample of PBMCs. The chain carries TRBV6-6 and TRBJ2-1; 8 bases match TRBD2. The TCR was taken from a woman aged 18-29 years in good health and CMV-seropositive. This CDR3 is CASSPPGGALNEQFF. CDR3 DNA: TGTGCCAGCAGCCCCCCCGGGGGGGCCCTCAATGAGCAGTTCTTC.